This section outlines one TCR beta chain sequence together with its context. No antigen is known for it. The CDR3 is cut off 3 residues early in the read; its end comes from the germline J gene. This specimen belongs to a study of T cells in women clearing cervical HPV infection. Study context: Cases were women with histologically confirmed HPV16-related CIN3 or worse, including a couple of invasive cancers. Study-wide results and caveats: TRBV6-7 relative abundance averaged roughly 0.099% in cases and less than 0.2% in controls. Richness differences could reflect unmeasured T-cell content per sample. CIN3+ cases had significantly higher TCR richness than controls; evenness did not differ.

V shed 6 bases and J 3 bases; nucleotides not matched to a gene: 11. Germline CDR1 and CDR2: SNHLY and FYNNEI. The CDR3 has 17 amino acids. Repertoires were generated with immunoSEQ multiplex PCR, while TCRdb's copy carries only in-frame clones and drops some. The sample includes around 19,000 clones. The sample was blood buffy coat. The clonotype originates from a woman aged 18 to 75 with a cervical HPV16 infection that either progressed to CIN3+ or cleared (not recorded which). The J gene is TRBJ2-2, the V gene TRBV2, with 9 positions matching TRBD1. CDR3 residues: CASRGDRVIRDTGELFF. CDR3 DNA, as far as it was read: TGTGCCAGCAGGGGGGACAGGGTAATTCGGGACACCGGGGAG.